The TCR beta chain under discussion was sequenced for a study of lymphopenia after photon versus proton radiotherapy. Broader study findings: After the lymphocyte nadir, photon-treated repertoires showed oligoclonal expansion, especially of CD8+ Temra cells.

As for this clone: The antigen is not known.

The protocol was immunoSEQ multiplex PCR, while the TCRdb copy is restricted to in-frame clones and leaves out a portion. The table lists 150,000 to 200,000 clones, roughly nine tenths of them singletons. Here the sequenced sample was peripheral blood, taken from a patient treated with photon-based radiotherapy. The receptor was isolated from a man aged 50 or older with gastric cancer.

The CDR3 here is CASSLMSSGSAGANVLTF. CDR3 DNA: TGTGCCAGCAGCTTAATGAGTAGCGGGAGTGCTGGGGCCAACGTCCTGACTTTC. The gene calls are TRBV7-3 and TRBJ2-6; 9 bases line up with TRBD2. With V trimmed by 1 base and J by 2 bases, 6 bases remained unmatched. Per germline, CDR1 SGHTA and CDR2 FQGTGA. The CDR3 is made up of 18 amino acids.